The next 8 T cell receptor beta chains were all read from a single sample in a study of early stage breast cancer tumors. Libraries were prepared by immunoSEQ multiplex PCR; TCRdb keeps only in-frame clonotypes and omits some of them. The sample contains fewer than 70,000 clones, 75% to 90% of which appear only once. What was sequenced was blood. All receptors derive from a person aged 35-55 years with breast cancer.

The chain recombines TRBV4-1 with TRBJ2-1; 9 nucleotides agree with TRBD1. CDR1 is MGHRA and CDR2 is YSYEKL in the germline V gene. The CDR3 runs to 17 residues. With 0 bases clipped from V and 3 bases from J, the junction kept 6 bases outside the gene matches. CDR3 nucleotide sequence: TGCGCCAGCAGCCAAGACCGACAGGGGGGTCACTACAATGAGCAGTTCTTC. Protein: CASSQDRQGGHYNEQFF.

The rearrangement uses TRBV27 and TRBJ2-3; no clear D gene. This CDR3 has 14 amino acids. Germline V lookup: CDR1 MNHEY, CDR2 SMNVEV (reference sequence). The ends were cut back, 2 bases at V and 2 bases at J, with 8 bases in the middle. CDR3 protein: CASSLERFTDTQYF. Written as DNA, the CDR3 is TGTGCCAGCAGTTTAGAAAGATTCACAGATACGCAGTATTTT.

V is TRBV14 and J is TRBJ2-7; D unclear. CDR1 is SGHDN and CDR2 is FVKESK in the germline V gene. The ends were cut back, 3 bases at V and 1 base at J, with 10 bases in the middle. The CDR3 length is 14 residues. The DNA of the CDR3 is TGTGCCAGCAGCCAGTACCTTAGGTCCTACGAGCAGTACTTC. This codes for CASSQYLRSYEQYF.

The chain has TRBV28 and TRBJ1-5; TRBD1 agrees at 12 bases. The CDR3 extends over 15 amino acids. Germline V gives CDR1 MDHEN, CDR2 SYDVKM. Trimming cost V 7 bases and J 6 bases; bases outside gene matches: 7. The CDR3, as DNA: TGTGCCAGCATTCCGGGACAGGGGGCGTTTCAGCCCCAGCATTTT. Its protein is CASIPGQGAFQPQHF.

CDR3 in amino acids: CASSLQGAKGSETQYF. In DNA, the CDR3 is TGCGCCAGCAGCTTACAGGGGGCTAAGGGATCAGAGACCCAGTACTTC. The chain links TRBV5-1 to TRBJ2-5; 9 positions agree with TRBD1. Looked up from germline, CDR1 is SGHRS and CDR2 is YFSETQ. CDR3 length equals 16 residues. V shed 2 bases and J 4 bases; nucleotides not matched to a gene: 9.

CDR3: CASSSSRSNQPQHF. CDR3 in DNA: TGTGCCAGCAGTTCCTCCCGAAGCAATCAGCCCCAGCATTTT. The V gene is TRBV28, the J gene TRBJ1-5; the D is unclear. CDR1 is MDHEN and CDR2 is SYDVKM in the germline V gene. The CDR3 totals 14 residues. V lost 4 bases, J lost 1 base, and 8 bases lay in between.

The chain links TRBV15 to TRBJ2-5, with D possibly being TRBD1 (6 bases). The CDR3 covers 13 residues. Deletions cut 2 bases from V and 5 bases from J, with 9 bases between. Germline V gives CDR1 LNHNV, CDR2 YYDKDF (reference sequence). The CDR3 DNA is TGTGCCACCAGCAGACAGGGGCGGGAGACCCAGTACTTC. Translating gives CATSRQGRETQYF.

V usage is TRBV5-6 and J usage is TRBJ1-2; no definite D call. Trimming removed 0 bases from V and 0 bases from J, with 3 bases in between. The germline CDR1 and CDR2 sequences are SGHDT and YYEEEE. This CDR3 is 13 amino acids long. In DNA, the CDR3 is TGTGCCAGCAGCTTGGGAACTAACTATGGCTACACCTTC. It translates to CASSLGTNYGYTF.